These 21 T cell receptor beta chains share one sample of origin, sequenced in a study of cytomegalovirus exposure and HLA in healthy donors. The PCR had 60 Vbeta and 13 Jbeta primers. Clones were sequenced by immunoSEQ multiplex PCR, and TCRdb holds only the in-frame ones, with some missing. The sample includes under 200,000 clones, 55% to 80% of them seen just once. Sample: PBMCs. These TCRs come from a woman aged 18-35 years in good health and CMV-seropositive.

The CDR3 is CASSQDRMGDHTEAFF. The CDR3 DNA is TGCGCCAGCAGCCAAGATCGAATGGGAGACCACACTGAAGCTTTCTTT. The chain links TRBV4-3 to TRBJ1-1; D gene ambiguous. Looked up from germline, CDR1 is LGHNA and CDR2 is YSLEER. The length of the CDR3 is 16 residues. Between the trimmed V and J ends, which lost 0 bases and 3 bases, there was a span of 14 bases.

J is TRBJ1-2 and V is TRBV5-1; D is perhaps TRBD1 (5 bases). CDR1 and CDR2 from the germline V gene are SGHRS and YFSETQ. The V and J ends lost 4 bases and 4 bases respectively, with 14 bases between them. There are 14 residues in the CDR3. The CDR3, as DNA: TGCGCCAGCAGCCCGTTTACCCAGGGCTATGGCTACACCTTC. It encodes CASSPFTQGYGYTF.

V is TRBV6-6 and J is TRBJ1-2; D gene unclear. The germline V gene has CDR1 MNHNY and CDR2 SVGAGI (reference sequence). The V end lost 2 bases, the J end lost 2 bases, and 6 bases lay between the germline ends. The CDR3 runs 13 residues. CDR3 amino acids: CASSYGRNYGYTF. The CDR3 DNA follows: TGTGCCAGCAGTTACGGCCGAAACTATGGCTACACCTTC.

There are a few counts of this clone. The chain uses TRBV5-1 and TRBJ2-3; TRBD2 agrees at 8 bases. The CDR3 spans 13 residues. The V gene end was trimmed by 8 bases and the J gene end by 3 bases; junction bases not matched to a gene: 5. CDR1 and CDR2 (germline): SGHRS, YFSETQ. The CDR3 spells CARAGEETDTQYF. The CDR3 nucleotides read TGCGCCAGAGCGGGGGAGGAAACAGATACGCAGTATTTT. The entire variable domain, with the rest obtained from reference TRBV5-1 and TRBJ2-3, is as follows: KAGVTQTPRYLIKTRGQQVTLSCSPISGHRSVSWYQQTPGQGLQFLFEYFSETQRNKGNFPGRFSGRQFSNSRSEMNVSTLELGDSALYLCARAGEETDTQYFGPGTRLTVL.

The genes are TRBV27 and TRBJ2-7; possibly TRBD2 for D (6 bases). The CDR3 is 13 amino acids. Germline V lookup: CDR1 MNHEY, CDR2 SMNVEV (reference sequence). V gave up 5 bases and J gave up 2 bases, with 10 bases separating them. In DNA form, the CDR3 reads TGTGCCAGCAGTGGGCGGGACCCCTACGAGCAGTACTTC. Translating it yields CASSGRDPYEQYF.

This chain uses TRBV18 with TRBJ2-5; weak D call: TRBD1 (6 bases). The CDR3 is 13 residues long. CDR1 is KGHSH, CDR2 LQKENI, per germline. V was clipped by 6 bases and J by 5 bases, with 13 bases between them. CDR3 protein: CASSPGQWETQYF. Written as DNA, the CDR3 is TGTGCCAGCTCCCCAGGACAGTGGGAGACCCAGTACTTC.

The chain links TRBV7-8 to TRBJ2-5; D might be TRBD1 (5 bases). The CDR3 spans 14 residues. V lost 3 bases to trimming and J lost 5 bases, with 13 bases between them. The germline CDR1 and CDR2 sequences are SGHVS and FQNEAQ. DNA of the CDR3: TGTGCCAGCAGCTTTAGTCAGGGTCAGGAGACCCAGTACTTC. Translating gives CASSFSQGQETQYF.

This clone was detected a few times. This chain connects TRBV19 to TRBJ1-2; D unresolved. Germline CDR1 reads LNHDA; CDR2 reads SQIVND (reference sequence). The CDR3 extends over 13 amino acids. The V and J ends lost 3 bases and 4 bases respectively, with 9 bases between them. The CDR3 here is CASSMKQRYGYTF. CDR3 nucleotide sequence: TGTGCCAGTAGTATGAAGCAGCGCTATGGCTACACCTTC. The full variable domain, rest sourced from reference TRBV19 and TRBJ1-2, is DGGITQSPKYLFRKEGQNVTLSCEQNLNHDAMYWYRQDPGQGLRLIYYSQIVNDFQKGDIAEGYSVSREKKESFPLTVTSAQKNPTAFYLCASSMKQRYGYTFGSGTRLTVV.

The chain recombines TRBV5-1 with TRBJ1-4, with 9 bases fitting TRBD1. Trimming removed 3 bases from V and 4 bases from J; junction bases left unmatched: 7. Per the germline V gene, CDR1 is SGHRS and CDR2 is YFSETQ. This CDR3 has 16 amino acids. For the CDR3, the DNA is TGCGCCAGCAGCTCCCGGGACAGGGACGGTAATGAAAAACTGTTTTTT. Translated: CASSSRDRDGNEKLFF. Looking up the rest from reference TRBV5-1 and TRBJ1-4 gives the full variable domain: KAGVTQTPRYLIKTRGQQVTLSCSPISGHRSVSWYQQTPGQGLQFLFEYFSETQRNKGNFPGRFSGRQFSNSRSEMNVSTLELGDSALYLCASSSRDRDGNEKLFFGSGTQLSVL.

This sequence joins TRBV29-1 and TRBJ2-1; 8 positions match TRBD1. V lost 7 bases and J lost 7; bases outside the gene matches: 9. In germline, CDR1 is SQVTM, CDR2 ANQGSEA. This CDR3 spans 13 amino acids. CDR3 in amino acids: CSATQGAGNEQFF. The CDR3 DNA sequence: TGCAGCGCCACCCAGGGGGCGGGTAATGAGCAGTTCTTC.

The chain has TRBV5-1 and TRBJ1-3; 7 bases match TRBD1. CDR1 is SGHRS, CDR2 YFSETQ, per germline. The V and J ends lost 0 bases and 2 bases, in that order; junction bases with no gene match: 5. This CDR3 region has 16 residues. The CDR3 loop is CASSLDTGETGNTIYF. The CDR3 DNA is TGCGCCAGCAGCTTGGATACAGGGGAAACTGGAAACACCATATATTTT.

This clone was found a few times. V and J are TRBV6-1 and TRBJ2-5; tentative D call: TRBD1 (6 bases). CDR3 length: 17 residues. Germline values: CDR1 MNHNS, CDR2 SASEGT. Trimming removed 0 bases from V and 0 bases from J, with 14 bases in between. The CDR3 coding sequence is TGTGCCAGCAGTGAAGCGCTAGGGGGAATGTACCAAGAGACCCAGTACTTC. It encodes CASSEALGGMYQETQYF.

The genes are TRBV15 and TRBJ2-7; 8 positions match TRBD1. The CDR3 covers 16 residues. The germline gives CDR1 LNHNV, CDR2 YYDKDF (reference sequence). The junction had 11 bases not matched to a gene; V was cut back by 2 bases and J by 5 bases. DNA for the CDR3: TGTGCCACCAGCAGACCCCCCGGGACAGGTTTCGACGAGCAGTACTTC. Protein sequence: CATSRPPGTGFDEQYF.

J is TRBJ2-2 and V is TRBV5-1, with TRBD1 matching over 7 bases. The V gene's germline CDR1 is SGHRS and CDR2 YFSETQ. V lost 7 bases and J lost 9; bases outside the gene matches: 12. CDR3 length: 14 residues. DNA of the CDR3: TGCGCCAGCCAAGCGGACAGGAGATACCGGGAGCTGTTTTTT. It specifies CASQADRRYRELFF.

This clone was counted once. This rearrangement joins TRBV6-5 to TRBJ1-6, with D perhaps matching TRBD1 (5 bases). V was pared by 2 bases and J by 4 bases, with 9 bases between. The CDR3 has 15 amino acids. CDR1 is MNHEY, CDR2 SVGAGI, per germline. CDR3 sequence reads: CASSYGASYNSPLHF. The CDR3 DNA reads as TGTGCCAGCAGTTACGGGGCGTCTTATAATTCACCCCTCCACTTT.

The CDR3 DNA follows: TGTGCCTCGTGGGACAGGGGGCCGGGGCGAGATGGCTACACCTTC. This sequence encodes CASWDRGPGRDGYTF. The V call is TRBV18, the J call TRBJ1-2; 12 nucleotides align to TRBD1. After removal of 11 bases from V and 6 bases from J, the junction contained 13 bases not matched to a gene. In germline, CDR1 is KGHSH, CDR2 LQKENI. The CDR3 loop spans 15 amino acids. Complete variable domain (other parts from reference TRBV18 and TRBJ1-2): NAGVMQNPRHLVRRRGQEARLRCSPMKGHSHVYWYRQLPEEGLKFMVYLQKENIIDESGMPKERFSAEFPKEGPSILRIQQVVRGDSAAYFCASWDRGPGRDGYTFGSGTRLTVV.

The CDR3 nucleotides are TGCGCCAGCAGCCAAGAGCCGACAGGGACCTACTATGGCTACACCTTC. Encoded protein: CASSQEPTGTYYGYTF. The chain recombines TRBV4-1 with TRBJ1-2; TRBD1 agrees at 7 bases. V shed 0 bases and J 3 bases; nucleotides not matched to a gene: 7. The germline V gene encodes CDR1 MGHRA and CDR2 YSYEKL. The CDR3 spans 16 residues.

The genes are TRBV4-1 and TRBJ1-5; TRBD1 matches 8 bases. The CDR3 runs 16 residues. Germline-derived CDR1 and CDR2 are MGHRA and YSYEKL. Trimming removed 6 bases from V and 5 bases from J; junction bases left unmatched: 12. CDR3 region: CASRDTTTGDYQPQHF. Here the CDR3 DNA reads TGCGCCAGCAGGGATACTACGACAGGGGATTATCAGCCCCAGCATTTT.

V gene TRBV7-3 combines with J gene TRBJ2-6; 9 bases line up with TRBD1. The germline gives CDR1 SGHTA, CDR2 FQGTGA. The CDR3 has 19 residues. Unmatched junction bases numbered 9, after V lost 1 base and J lost 2 bases. CDR3 DNA: TGTGCCAGCAGCTTAATGGGGACAGGGTCGGTGGCTGGGGCCAACGTCCTGACTTTC. Translating it yields CASSLMGTGSVAGANVLTF.

V gene TRBV5-1 combines with J gene TRBJ2-3; TRBD2 matches 7 bases. The CDR3 covers 16 residues. CDR1 and CDR2 (germline): SGHRS, YFSETQ. The V and J ends lost 3 bases and 6 bases, in that order; junction bases with no gene match: 13. In nucleotides, the CDR3 is TGCGCCAGCAGCTCACCCATAGCGGGCTGGAGGGATACGCAGTATTTT. Translation: CASSSPIAGWRDTQYF.

This clone was counted only a few times. This chain uses TRBV7-3 with TRBJ1-1; maybe TRBD1 (5 bases). Germline loops: CDR1 SGHTA, CDR2 FQGTGA. The CDR3 is 15 residues long. Between the trimmed V and J ends, which lost 6 bases and 0 bases, there was a span of 14 bases. CDR3 residues: CASSSYGGMNTEAFF. In DNA form, the CDR3 reads TGTGCCAGCAGTTCATATGGGGGGATGAACACTGAAGCTTTCTTT.